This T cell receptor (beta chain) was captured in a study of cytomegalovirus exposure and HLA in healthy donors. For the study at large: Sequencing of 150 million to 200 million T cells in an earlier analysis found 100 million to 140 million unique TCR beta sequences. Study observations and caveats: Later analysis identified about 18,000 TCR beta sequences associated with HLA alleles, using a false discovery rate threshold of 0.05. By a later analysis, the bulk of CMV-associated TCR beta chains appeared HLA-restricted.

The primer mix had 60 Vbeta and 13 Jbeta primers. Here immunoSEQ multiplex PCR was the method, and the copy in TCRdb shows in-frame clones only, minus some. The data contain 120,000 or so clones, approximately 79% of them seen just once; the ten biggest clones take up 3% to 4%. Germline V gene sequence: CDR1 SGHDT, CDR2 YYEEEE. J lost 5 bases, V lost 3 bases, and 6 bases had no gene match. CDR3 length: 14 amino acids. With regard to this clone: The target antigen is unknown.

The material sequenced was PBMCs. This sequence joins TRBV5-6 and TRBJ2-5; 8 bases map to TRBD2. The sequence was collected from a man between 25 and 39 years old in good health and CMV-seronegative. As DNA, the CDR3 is TGTGCCAGCAGCTCCGTCCGGGGGGGGGAGACCCAGTACTTC. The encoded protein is CASSSVRGGETQYF.